The 28 T cell receptor beta chains reported below all come from one sample, sequenced in a study of T cells in Graves' hyperthyroidism and ophthalmopathy. Template material for amplifying TCR beta CDR3 regions consisted of RNA transcripts. HTBI primers were used for first-round RT-PCR of the TCR CDR3. TCRdb reprocessed the multiplex PCR reads with MiXCR, giving one entry per CDR3 protein. The table records 450,000 to 650,000 distinct CDR3 sequences, 12% to 15% of them present only once. Sequences were obtained from blood. The source of these receptors is a woman under 30 with Graves' ophthalmopathy.

The chain is built from TRBV10-2 and TRBJ2-2; 7 nucleotides agree with TRBD1. CDR3 length equals 15 residues. The germline CDR1 and CDR2 sequences are WSHSY and SAAADI. Trimming took 6 bases from V and 7 from J; bases not matched to a gene: 11. The CDR3 spells CASRDPGTVHGELFF. CDR3 sequence (DNA): TGCGCCAGCAGGGATCCCGGGACAGTTCACGGGGAGCTGTTTTTT.

In its sample, this clonotype was seen many times. The chain joins TRBV12-3 or TRBV12-4 to TRBJ1-2, with a tentative D call TRBD1 (5 bases). The CDR3 is made up of 14 amino acids. Trimming took off 3 bases at V and 4 bases at J, with 12 bases between the two ends. The CDR3 loop reads CASSFDSGIYGYTF. CDR3 coding DNA: TGTGCCAGCAGTTTCGACAGTGGAATCTATGGCTACACCTTC.

This clonotype was detected ten times or more. The J gene is TRBJ2-5, the V gene TRBV30; tentative D call: TRBD2 (6 bases). Germline V CDR1 and CDR2: GTSNPN, SVGIG (reference sequence). The CDR3 loop spans 13 amino acids. Trimming cost V 4 bases and J 1 base, with 10 bases left between them. DNA for the CDR3: TGTGCCTGGACCCGGGACTTCCAAGAGACCCAGTACTTC. This translates into CAWTRDFQETQYF. Full variable domain (outside the CDR3, taken from reference TRBV30 and TRBJ2-5): SQTIHQWPATLVQPVGSPLSLECTVEGTSNPNLYWYRQAAGRGLQLLFYSVGIGQISSEVPQNLSASRPQDRQFILSSKKLLLSDSGFYLCAWTRDFQETQYFGPGTRLLVL.

With regard to this clonotype: A junction end diverges from the germline sequence, so it may reflect a read error. The chain has TRBV6-1 and TRBJ1-4; D remains ambiguous. Germline loops: CDR1 MNHNS, CDR2 SASEGT. The CDR3 length is 14 residues. CDR3 residues: CASGEDDGWEKLFF. CDR3 sequence (DNA): TGTGCCAGCGGTGAGGACGATGGGTGGGAAAAACTGTTTTTT.

This clonotype was observed many times. The V and J genes are TRBV7-8 and TRBJ2-7, with a tentative D call TRBD1 (6 bases). The CDR3 length is 11 residues. Germline assignment: CDR1 SGHVS and CDR2 FQNEAQ. The chain's CDR3 is CATGELYEQYF. DNA of the CDR3: TGTGCGACAGGCGAACTTTACGAGCAGTACTTC. The whole variable domain, filled in from reference TRBV7-8 and TRBJ2-7, reads GAGVSQSPRYKVAKRGQDVALRCDPISGHVSLFWYQQALGQGPEFLTYFQNEAQLDKSGLPSDRFFAERPEGSVSTLKIQRTQQEDSAVYLCATGELYEQYFGPGTRLTVT.

This clonotype occurred many times. The CDR3 DNA follows: TGTGCCTGGAGTGGCGGCTCCTACAATGAGCAGTTCTTC. Protein: CAWSGGSYNEQFF. V is TRBV30 and J is TRBJ2-1; D unclear. Trimming took 1 base from V and 0 from J, leaving 4 bases between them. The CDR3 contains 13 residues. The germline V gene has CDR1 GTSNPN and CDR2 SVGIG (reference sequence).

This clonotype was recorded at least ten times. This sequence joins TRBV6-1 and TRBJ2-5; unclear D gene. This CDR3 is 10 amino acids long. The V gene lost 7 bases and the J gene lost 5 bases, with 5 bases spanning the gap. Germline values: CDR1 MNHNS, CDR2 SASEGT. The CDR3 loop reads CASNGETQYF. The CDR3, as DNA: TGTGCCAGCAACGGGGAGACCCAGTACTTC.

This clonotype was recorded many times. The rearrangement joins TRBV28 to TRBJ2-7; D gene uncertain. V shed 6 bases and J shed 1 base, with 16 bases lying between them. This CDR3 spans 15 amino acids. Germline-derived CDR1 and CDR2 are MDHEN and SYDVKM. The CDR3, as DNA: TGTGCCAGCAGAGAAATTAGGAGCTTATCCTACGAGCAGTACTTC. It codes for CASREIRSLSYEQYF.

This clonotype appeared many times. The V call is TRBV2, the J call TRBJ1-4; TRBD1 agrees at 8 bases. The V gene end was trimmed by 5 bases and the J gene end by 7 bases; junction bases not matched to a gene: 9. Germline V gives CDR1 SNHLY, CDR2 FYNNEI. CDR3 length: 15 amino acids. This chain's CDR3 is CASSLPGQDREKLFF. CDR3 in DNA: TGTGCCAGCAGTCTTCCGGGACAGGATCGTGAAAAACTGTTTTTT.

The genes are TRBV25-1 and TRBJ2-3, with TRBD2 matching 9 bases. J was trimmed by 4 bases and V by 8 bases; bases with no gene match: 13. Germline V lookup: CDR1 MGHDK, CDR2 SYGVNS. The CDR3 loop spans 16 amino acids. The CDR3 loop reads CASSRLRGRAADTQYF. The CDR3, as DNA: TGTGCCAGCTCTAGATTGCGCGGGAGGGCGGCAGATACGCAGTATTTT.

This clonotype was detected many times. The V gene is TRBV27, the J gene TRBJ2-1; 12 bases align to TRBD1. Germline lookup yields CDR1 MNHEY and CDR2 SMNVEV (reference sequence). J lost 9 bases, V lost 3 bases, and 0 bases had no gene match. The CDR3 loop spans 13 amino acids. The CDR3 DNA reads TGTGCCAGCAGTTTGGGACAGGGGGCTGAGCAGTTCTTC. Protein: CASSLGQGAEQFF.

This clonotype was counted a few times. V and J are TRBV19 and TRBJ1-1; 8 nucleotides match TRBD1. Germline-derived CDR1 and CDR2 are LNHDA and SQIVND (reference sequence). J gave up 0 bases and V 7 bases, and 16 bases lay outside the gene matches. The CDR3 contains 18 residues. The CDR3 loop is CASNGRGPSPTMNTEAFF. The CDR3 DNA is TGTGCCAGTAACGGCAGGGGGCCTTCCCCGACCATGAACACTGAAGCTTTCTTT.

This clonotype was counted many times. The chain is built from TRBV2 and TRBJ2-7; 8 positions match TRBD2. J lost 4 bases, V lost 5 bases, and 7 bases had no gene match. CDR3 length equals 14 residues. Germline values: CDR1 SNHLY, CDR2 FYNNEI. This CDR3 reads CASSKGLGGYEQYF. The CDR3 DNA reads TGTGCCAGCAGTAAGGGACTAGGGGGGTACGAGCAGTACTTC.

Turning to this clonotype: One end of the junction fails to match germline, which may point to a read error. The chain has TRBV7-3 and TRBJ2-1, with 7 bases lining up with TRBD2. CDR1 is SGHTA, CDR2 FQGTGA, per germline. CDR3 length: 16 amino acids. This CDR3 is CANSPPAGVKYNEQFF. CDR3 in DNA: TGTGCCAACAGCCCCCCCGCGGGGGTGAAGTACAATGAGCAGTTCTTC.

This clonotype was recorded many times. This chain uses TRBV24-1 with TRBJ2-3; 8 bases match TRBD1. With 3 bases clipped from V and 3 bases from J, the junction kept 4 bases outside the gene matches. Germline V gives CDR1 KGHDR, CDR2 SFDVKD. There are 15 residues in the CDR3. The CDR3 loop is CATSDQGQGTDTQYF. As DNA, the CDR3 is TGTGCCACCAGTGATCAAGGACAGGGAACAGATACGCAGTATTTT.

This clonotype was observed many times. The V gene is TRBV7-9, the J gene TRBJ2-1; a possible D gene is TRBD1 (6 bases). The germline CDR1 and CDR2 sequences are SEHNR and FQNEAQ (reference sequence). The CDR3 runs 14 residues. The germline V and J ends were trimmed by 4 bases and 7 bases, with 14 bases remaining between them. The CDR3 sequence is CASSSIEQGNEQFF. The CDR3 DNA sequence: TGTGCCAGCAGCTCAATAGAACAGGGTAATGAGCAGTTCTTC. Combining the CDR3 with reference TRBV7-9 and TRBJ2-1 gives the whole variable domain DTGVSQNPRHKITKRGQNVTFRCDPISEHNRLYWYRQTLGQGPEFLTYFQNEAQLEKSRLLSDRFSAERPKGSFSTLEIQRTEQGDSAMYLCASSSIEQGNEQFFGPGTRLTVL.

Ten or more counts support this clonotype. The chain couples TRBV5-1 to TRBJ1-5, with no clear D. The V gene lost 4 bases and the J gene lost 3 bases, with 17 bases spanning the gap. Germline assignment: CDR1 SGHRS and CDR2 YFSETQ. The CDR3 is made up of 16 amino acids. In nucleotides, the CDR3 is TGCGCCAGCAGCCCAGGATCAGAACTCCCCAATCAGCCCCAGCATTTT. This sequence encodes CASSPGSELPNQPQHF.

This clonotype occurred many times. The rearrangement joins TRBV12-3 or TRBV12-4 to TRBJ1-2, with D perhaps TRBD1 (5 bases). The V end lost 0 bases, the J end lost 7 bases, and 15 bases lay between the germline ends. The CDR3 consists of 15 residues. The CDR3 coding sequence is TGTGCCAGCAGTTTAGCGGTGGGGGTTATACGTGGCTACACCTTC. It specifies CASSLAVGVIRGYTF.

This clonotype turned up a few times. V is TRBV28 and J is TRBJ1-1; the D is unclear. Deletions cut 2 bases from V and 5 bases from J, with 12 bases between. In germline, CDR1 is MDHEN, CDR2 SYDVKM. The CDR3 is 14 residues long. CDR3 loop: CASSLPALGTEAFF. Here the CDR3 DNA reads TGTGCCAGCAGTTTACCGGCCTTGGGGACTGAAGCTTTCTTT.

This clonotype was counted ten times or more. The V call is TRBV28, the J call TRBJ2-1; D is ambiguous. With 4 bases removed from V and 7 bases from J, the gap between germline ends came to 14 bases. The germline CDR1 and CDR2 sequences are MDHEN and SYDVKM. CDR3 length: 14 residues. The CDR3, as DNA: TGTGCCAGCAGTTCCCCTCGACCCGGAAATGAGCAGTTCTTC. Its protein is CASSSPRPGNEQFF.

In this sample, this clonotype turned up many times. The genes are TRBV7-8 and TRBJ2-7; 8 bases map to TRBD2. The CDR3 has 14 amino acids. The germline gives CDR1 SGHVS, CDR2 FQNEAQ. Trimming cost V 5 bases and J 0 bases; bases outside gene matches: 3. This CDR3 reads CASSLLAASYEQYF. CDR3 bases: TGTGCCAGCAGCCTACTAGCGGCCTCCTACGAGCAGTACTTC.

This clonotype was observed at least ten times. The CDR3: CASSLMGLAGYTDTQYF. The CDR3 bases are TGTGCCAGCAGCCTTATGGGGCTAGCGGGATACACAGATACGCAGTATTTT. This chain joins TRBV7-2 and TRBJ2-3; TRBD2 agrees at 9 bases. The CDR3 loop spans 17 amino acids. V dropped 5 bases and J dropped 2; count of bases not matched to a gene: 11. Germline CDR1 is SGHTA and CDR2 is FQGNSA.

Ten or more counts support this clonotype. This chain uses TRBV6-1 with TRBJ2-1; D not resolved. Looked up from germline, CDR1 is MNHNS and CDR2 is SASEGT. Deletions cut 5 bases from V and 0 bases from J, with 5 bases between. This CDR3 is 13 amino acids long. The CDR3 spells CASSSYSYNEQFF. For the CDR3, the DNA is TGTGCCAGCAGTTCCTACTCCTACAATGAGCAGTTCTTC.

In its sample, this clonotype was seen many times. Here the CDR3 reads CASSQDESGSPNQPQHF. The CDR3 DNA is TGCGCCAGCAGCCAAGACGAGTCCGGCTCCCCCAATCAGCCCCAGCATTTT. The gene calls are TRBV4-3 and TRBJ1-5; D is ambiguous. CDR1 is LGHNA and CDR2 is YSLEER in the germline V gene. This CDR3 comprises 17 residues. Trimming stripped 0 bases from V and 3 bases from J, with 15 bases between.

This clonotype was observed many times. The genes are TRBV20-1 and TRBJ2-7; D is unclear. Germline V gene data show CDR1 as DFQATT and CDR2 as SNEGSKA (reference sequence). Trimming removed 0 bases at V and 2 bases at J, with 8 bases between. The CDR3 extends over 13 amino acids. In nucleotides, the CDR3 is TGCAGTGCTAGAGATCTGAGACCCTACGAGCAGTACTTC. Protein: CSARDLRPYEQYF.

V usage is TRBV4-1 and J usage is TRBJ2-7, with a possible D match to TRBD2 (5 bases). The germline V gene encodes CDR1 MGHRA and CDR2 YSYEKL. Trimming left V 2 bases short and J 5 bases short, with 13 bases between. The CDR3 is 14 amino acids. The CDR3 region has the DNA TGCGCCAGCAGCCAAACCCCCGGGGTAGACGAGCAGTACTTC. Protein product: CASSQTPGVDEQYF.

This clonotype was recorded many times. The chain employs TRBV5-1 and TRBJ2-1, with 11 bases identical to TRBD2. Germline V CDR1 and CDR2: SGHRS, YFSETQ. The V and J ends lost 2 bases and 7 bases, in that order; junction bases with no gene match: 5. The CDR3 is 15 amino acids. The CDR3 DNA reads as TGCGCCAGCAGCTTACTAGCGGGAGAGATTAATGAGCAGTTCTTC. Translated: CASSLLAGEINEQFF.

The chain couples TRBV5-1 to TRBJ2-7, with 8 bases fitting TRBD1. The J segment lost 2 bases and the V segment lost 3 bases, leaving 4 bases of the junction unmatched. Germline-derived CDR1 and CDR2 are SGHRS and YFSETQ. CDR3 length: 14 residues. The DNA of the CDR3 is TGCGCCAGCAGCTCCTTGACAGGGGCCTACGAGCAGTACTTC. Amino acids: CASSSLTGAYEQYF.